One sample yielded the 29 T cell receptor beta chains listed below, sequenced in a study of neurological immune-mediated disorders. TCRdb independently ran MiXCR on the 5' RACE reads; one entry per CDR3 protein. The sample consists of 90,000 to 150,000 distinct CDR3 sequences, around 3% of them appearing once. Input material: PBMCs. The receptors were gathered from a woman in her twenties or thirties with multiple sclerosis.

This clonotype showed up many times. The genes are TRBV20-1 and TRBJ1-2; tentatively, D is TRBD1 (5 bases). Trimming cost V 2 bases and J 4 bases, with 14 bases left between them. Germline V gene data show CDR1 as DFQATT and CDR2 as SNEGSKA (reference sequence). CDR3 size: 14 residues. Written as DNA, the CDR3 is TGCAGTGCTAGATATCCCCGGGGCCTCTATGGCTACACCTTC. Its translation is CSARYPRGLYGYTF.

In this sample, this clonotype turned up many times. In nucleotides, the CDR3 is TGTGCCATCAGCCCTGTTCCCGCTGGGGGTTCACCCCTCCACTTT. Translation: CAISPVPAGGSPLHF. The gene calls are TRBV10-3 and TRBJ1-6, with D tentatively TRBD1 (5 bases). This CDR3 is 15 amino acids long. V lost 6 bases and J lost 9, with 18 bases in between. Per germline, CDR1 ENHRY and CDR2 SYGVKD.

This clonotype showed up many times. In DNA form, the CDR3 reads TGTGCCAGCAATGCGGGACCCCACGAGCAGTACTTC. This encodes CASNAGPHEQYF. The chain uses TRBV27 and TRBJ2-7, with a possible D match to TRBD2 (6 bases). Germline V gives CDR1 MNHEY, CDR2 SMNVEV (reference sequence). The CDR3 sequence is 12 residues long. Trimming removed 7 bases at V and 5 bases at J, with 12 bases between.

This clonotype has a count of ten or more. The chain has TRBV12-3 or TRBV12-4 and TRBJ2-5; TRBD1 matches at 9 bases. The CDR3 extends over 14 amino acids. The ends lost 6 bases at V and 5 bases at J; junction bases unmatched: 7. CDR3 DNA: TGTGCCAGCAGCTCCGGGACAGGGAAGGAGACCCAGTACTTC. Protein: CASSSGTGKETQYF.

This clonotype was observed many times. V and J are TRBV5-1 and TRBJ2-7; 10 bases line up with TRBD1. V lost 4 bases, J lost 3 bases, and 7 bases stayed unmatched. The CDR3 runs to 15 residues. Germline lookup yields CDR1 SGHRS and CDR2 YFSETQ. CDR3 bases: TGCGCCAGCAGCGACGGGGACAGGGGTATCTACGAGCAGTACTTC. It codes for CASSDGDRGIYEQYF.

This clonotype was observed a handful of times. The CDR3 DNA reads TGTGCCTGGAGGCCAGCGGGAGCTTATGAGCAGTTCTTC. This codes for CAWRPAGAYEQFF. The rearrangement joins TRBV30 to TRBJ2-1, with 8 bases that match TRBD2. Germline CDR1 reads GTSNPN; CDR2 reads SVGIG (reference sequence). J gave up 8 bases and V 3 bases, and 6 bases lay outside the gene matches. The length of the CDR3 is 13 residues.

This clonotype was counted ten times or more. V gene TRBV18 combines with J gene TRBJ1-2; D perhaps matches TRBD1 (5 bases). Trimming pared 6 bases from V and 6 bases from J, leaving 14 bases between. This CDR3 has 13 residues. Germline V gene lookup returns CDR1 KGHSH and CDR2 LQKENI. CDR3 in amino acids: CASSPDTENGYTF. The CDR3 DNA is TGTGCCAGCTCCCCGGACACTGAGAATGGCTACACCTTC. Drawing the rest from reference TRBV18 and TRBJ1-2, the complete variable domain is NAGVMQNPRHLVRRRGQEARLRCSPMKGHSHVYWYRQLPEEGLKFMVYLQKENIIDESGMPKERFSAEFPKEGPSILRIQQVVRGDSAAYFCASSPDTENGYTFGSGTRLTVV.

This clonotype has at least ten counts. The gene calls are TRBV6-2 or TRBV6-3 and TRBJ2-4; tentative D call: TRBD1 (5 bases). CDR3 length: 18 residues. Germline V gene lookup returns CDR1 MNHEY and CDR2 SVGEGT. Trimming took 2 bases from V and 1 from J, leaving 18 bases between them. CDR3: CASSYDRRRSMAKNIQYF. Written as DNA, the CDR3 is TGTGCCAGCAGTTACGACAGACGACGGAGTATGGCCAAAAACATTCAGTACTTC.

In this sample, this clonotype turned up many times. The J gene is TRBJ2-7, the V gene TRBV6-6; 8 nucleotides align to TRBD2. Per germline, CDR1 MNHNY and CDR2 SVGAGI (reference sequence). The CDR3 totals 15 residues. With 4 bases clipped from V and 1 base from J, the junction kept 6 bases outside the gene matches. The CDR3 coding sequence is TGTGCCAGCAGTTCGTACGGGACTAGGTCCTACGAGCAGTACTTC. It encodes CASSSYGTRSYEQYF.

This clonotype was seen more than once but under ten times. This sequence may be a read error, since a much larger clone differs from it by one base. This chain connects TRBV7-2 to TRBJ1-1; the D is unclear. The CDR3 covers 12 residues. Germline V gene lookup returns CDR1 SGHTA and CDR2 FQGNSA. In DNA, the CDR3 is TGTGACAGCAGCTTTCATGGGACTGAAGCTTTCTTT. Translated: CDSSFHGTEAFF.

This clonotype came up many times. V and J are TRBV7-9 and TRBJ2-7, with 8 bases fitting TRBD2. The trim removed 4 bases at V and 2 bases at J, leaving 7 bases unmatched. The CDR3 runs to 15 residues. From germline, CDR1 is SEHNR and CDR2 FQNEAQ (reference sequence). The CDR3 spells CASSSGGDLTYEQYF. The CDR3 DNA reads TGTGCCAGCAGCTCCGGGGGGGACTTAACCTACGAGCAGTACTTC.

This clonotype was seen a handful of times. This may stem from a read error, because a much larger clone lies one nucleotide away. The CDR3 protein is CASRSYAGYSYEQYF. The DNA of the CDR3 is TGTGCCAGCAGGTCCTACGCAGGGTATTCCTACGAGCAGTACTTC. The chain recombines TRBV11-2 with TRBJ2-7; possibly TRBD1 for D (5 bases). Trimming pared 6 bases from V and 1 base from J, leaving 16 bases between. CDR3 length: 15 amino acids. Germline assignment: CDR1 SGHAT and CDR2 FQNNGV.

The table lists this clonotype with many counts. This chain links TRBV7-2 with TRBJ1-1; D call uncertain. Germline V gives CDR1 SGHTA, CDR2 FQGNSA. The V gene lost 2 bases and the J gene lost 3 bases, with 10 bases spanning the gap. The CDR3 has 14 residues. The CDR3 DNA reads TGTGCCAGCAGCTTATTTGCGGACGACACTGAAGCTTTCTTT. This encodes CASSLFADDTEAFF.

This clonotype occurred many times. This chain links TRBV7-9 with TRBJ2-6, with D unresolved. Trimming shortened V by 5 bases and J by 4 bases, and 3 bases separated the two germline ends. The length of the CDR3 is 12 residues. Germline V gives CDR1 SEHNR, CDR2 FQNEAQ (reference sequence). CDR3 nucleotide sequence: TGTGCCAGCAGCGCCGGGGCCAACGTCCTGACTTTC. The encoded protein is CASSAGANVLTF.

This clonotype was seen many times. This CDR3 reads CSAVVQGGGSPLHF. The CDR3 bases are TGCAGTGCAGTGGTACAGGGAGGAGGTTCACCCCTCCACTTT. The chain combines TRBV20-1 with TRBJ1-6; weak D call: TRBD1 (6 bases). V lost 6 bases to trimming and J lost 9 bases, with 18 bases between them. Germline V gene lookup returns CDR1 DFQATT and CDR2 SNEGSKA (reference sequence). The CDR3 length is 14 residues.

Many counts were recorded for this clonotype. The J gene is TRBJ1-5, the V gene TRBV6-1; TRBD1 might be the D (6 bases). Germline V lookup: CDR1 MNHNS, CDR2 SASEGT. CDR3 length: 17 residues. V was pared by 2 bases and J by 4 bases, with 18 bases between. The CDR3: CASSEKGQKWGNQPQHF. CDR3 coding DNA: TGTGCCAGCAGTGAAAAGGGACAAAAGTGGGGGAATCAGCCCCAGCATTTT.

This clonotype was recorded many times. As DNA, the CDR3 is TGTGCCAGCAGCCCTTTTTCGGAAGAGACCCAGTACTTC. Its protein is CASSPFSEETQYF. The chain uses TRBV12-3 or TRBV12-4 and TRBJ2-5; D is uncertain. The CDR3 has 13 residues. V was trimmed by 6 bases and J by 3 bases, leaving 11 bases between them.

Many counts were recorded for this clonotype. The V and J genes are TRBV20-1 and TRBJ2-1; 14 nucleotides line up with TRBD2. The CDR3 contains 15 residues. The trim removed 1 base at V and 8 bases at J, leaving 4 bases unmatched. CDR1 is DFQATT, CDR2 SNEGSKA, per germline (reference sequence). In DNA form, the CDR3 reads TGCAGTGCTAGAGGGGGGACTAGCGGGAGTCATGAGCAGTTCTTC. Its protein is CSARGGTSGSHEQFF.

This clonotype showed up many times. The V gene is TRBV20-1, the J gene TRBJ2-7; D is undetermined. Trimming shortened V by 1 base and J by 0 bases, and 10 bases separated the two germline ends. Germline V lookup: CDR1 DFQATT, CDR2 SNEGSKA (reference sequence). The CDR3 extends over 14 amino acids. CDR3 protein: CSARGLPSSYEQYF. The CDR3 DNA follows: TGCAGTGCTAGAGGCCTCCCCAGCTCCTACGAGCAGTACTTC.

This clonotype was seen ten or more times. The gene calls are TRBV7-8 and TRBJ1-1; no clear D gene. The V end lost 6 bases, the J end lost 1 base, and 18 bases lay between the germline ends. CDR1 SGHVS and CDR2 FQNEAQ come from the germline V gene. The CDR3 consists of 16 residues. The CDR3 region has the DNA TGTGCCAGCAGGGTATTTTTCGGGCAGGCGAACACTGAAGCTTTCTTT. It is translated as CASRVFFGQANTEAFF.

This clonotype was counted many times. V and J are TRBV20-1 and TRBJ2-3; tentatively, D is TRBD1 (6 bases). V lost 3 bases and J lost 6, with 7 bases in between. CDR1 is DFQATT and CDR2 is SNEGSKA in the germline V gene (reference sequence). This CDR3 has 11 residues. CDR3 loop: CSARRGDTQYF. In nucleotides, the CDR3 is TGCAGTGCTAGGAGGGGGGATACGCAGTATTTT.

This clonotype was counted ten times or more. This rearrangement joins TRBV5-1 to TRBJ2-2; the D gene is possibly TRBD1 (6 bases). CDR1 SGHRS and CDR2 YFSETQ come from the germline V gene. V was pared by 2 bases and J by 5 bases, with 10 bases between. The length of the CDR3 is 14 residues. The chain's CDR3 is CASSFVQGTGELFF. The CDR3 DNA sequence: TGCGCCAGCAGCTTTGTTCAGGGGACCGGGGAGCTGTTTTTT.

This clonotype was observed at least ten times. The rearrangement joins TRBV5-1 to TRBJ2-5; perhaps TRBD2 as D (7 bases). V lost 7 bases, J lost 0 bases, and 16 bases lay in between. The CDR3 is made up of 15 amino acids. Germline V CDR1 and CDR2: SGHRS, YFSETQ. The CDR3 DNA reads as TGCGCCAGCTCCATTGGGGGGGCGTACCAAGAGACCCAGTACTTC. Its translation is CASSIGGAYQETQYF. The variable domain in full, completed from reference TRBV5-1 and TRBJ2-5, reads KAGVTQTPRYLIKTRGQQVTLSCSPISGHRSVSWYQQTPGQGLQFLFEYFSETQRNKGNFPGRFSGRQFSNSRSEMNVSTLELGDSALYLCASSIGGAYQETQYFGPGTRLLVL.

This clonotype was seen at least ten times. The chain employs TRBV20-1 and TRBJ2-5; 10 bases map to TRBD2. The CDR3 consists of 18 residues. J gave up 6 bases and V 2 bases, and 18 bases lay outside the gene matches. Germline V gene lookup returns CDR1 DFQATT and CDR2 SNEGSKA (reference sequence). CDR3: CSARSLTAGGSKEKTQYF. CDR3 bases: TGCAGTGCTAGATCCCTTACAGCGGGGGGGTCGAAGGAGAAGACCCAGTACTTC.

A few counts support this clonotype. The chain's CDR3 is CASSFLRETQYF. The CDR3 coding sequence is TGTGCCAGCAGCTTTCTTCGAGAGACCCAGTACTTC. The gene calls are TRBV7-6 and TRBJ2-5; D gene ambiguous. Germline CDR1 is SGHVS and CDR2 is FNYEAQ. V lost 3 bases and J lost 4, with 6 bases in between. CDR3 length equals 12 residues.

This clonotype showed up many times. The V call is TRBV5-1, the J call TRBJ2-7; tentative D call: TRBD1 (6 bases). The ends were cut back, 1 base at V and 7 bases at J, with 18 bases in the middle. Germline CDR1 SGHRS, CDR2 YFSETQ. The CDR3 spans 15 residues. CDR3 DNA: TGCGCCAGCAGCTTGAGCCGGGACATTCCAAGGGAGCAGTACTTC. Translation: CASSLSRDIPREQYF.

In this sample, this clonotype turned up many times. This chain joins TRBV6-2 or TRBV6-3 and TRBJ2-5, with D possibly being TRBD1 (5 bases). From germline, CDR1 is MNHEY and CDR2 SVGEGT. The CDR3 has 12 amino acids. V gave up 5 bases and J gave up 1 base, with 5 bases separating them. The CDR3 spells CASSDSQETQYF. Here the CDR3 DNA reads TGTGCCAGCAGTGACAGCCAAGAGACCCAGTACTTC.

This clonotype was seen repeatedly, ten times or more. The chain couples TRBV27 to TRBJ1-1, with D possibly TRBD1 on 5 matching bases. CDR3 length equals 17 residues. V lost 8 bases and J lost 0, with 22 bases in between. In germline, CDR1 is MNHEY, CDR2 SMNVEV (reference sequence). The CDR3 reads CASVGATRDLMNTEAFF. The CDR3 DNA reads TGTGCCAGCGTTGGGGCTACCAGGGACCTCATGAACACTGAAGCTTTCTTT.

Ten or more counts support this clonotype. The V and J genes are TRBV6-2 or TRBV6-3 and TRBJ2-1; 9 nucleotides line up with TRBD2. CDR3 length: 15 amino acids. The germline V gene has CDR1 MNHEY and CDR2 SVGEGT. The trim removed 4 bases at V and 4 bases at J, leaving 5 bases unmatched. This chain's CDR3 is CASSWASGTYNEQFF. CDR3 in DNA: TGTGCCAGCAGTTGGGCTAGCGGGACGTACAATGAGCAGTTCTTC.